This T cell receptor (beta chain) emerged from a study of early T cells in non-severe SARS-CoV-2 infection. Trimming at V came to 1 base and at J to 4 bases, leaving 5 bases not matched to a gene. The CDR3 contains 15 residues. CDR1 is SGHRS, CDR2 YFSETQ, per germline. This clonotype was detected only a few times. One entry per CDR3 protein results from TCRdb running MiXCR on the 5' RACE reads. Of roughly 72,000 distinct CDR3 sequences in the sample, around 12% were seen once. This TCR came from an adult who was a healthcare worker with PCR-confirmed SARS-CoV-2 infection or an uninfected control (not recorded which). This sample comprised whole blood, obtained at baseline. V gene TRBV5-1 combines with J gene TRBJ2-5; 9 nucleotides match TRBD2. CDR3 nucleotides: TGCGCCAGCAGCTTGACTCTAGCGGGGAGAGAGACCCAGTACTTC. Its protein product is CASSLTLAGRETQYF.